This TCR beta chain was profiled in a study (dated by TCRdb to 2013 to 2016). For the study in its entirety: The study examined whether tumor-infiltrating Tregs in breast cancer are drawn from blood Tregs or arise in situ by conversion from other CD4+ T cell subsets. Study-wide findings and limitations: In terms of TCR gene usage, tumor memory CD4+ T cells clustered together with blood and lymph node memory CD4+ cells, as well as with lymph node naive CD4+ cells. The greatest overlap of tumor-infiltrating Treg TCR alpha and beta sequences was observed with tumor naive CD4+ T cells, followed by blood naive CD4+ T cells. The larger-cohort validation was restricted to a single TCR beta V-J rearrangement rather than whole repertoires.

Of note for this clonotype: There is no known antigen for this receptor. No per-base quality is available; no much larger clone lies one base away.

Including cysteine and phenylalanine, the CDR3 has 14 amino acids. The CDR3 DNA has 42 bases and is translated from base 1. From V the trimming removes 6 bases and from J it removes 4 bases, while the gene matches leave 8 bases of the junction unaccounted for. Naive CD4+ T cells were purified with the Miltenyi Naive CD4+ T Cell Isolation kit, with Tregs depleted using CD25 microbeads. Tregs, naive and memory CD4+ T cells from tumor, blood and ipsilateral draining lymph nodes of roughly 5 breast cancer patients underwent full-length TCR alpha and beta sequencing. Ficoll density gradient centrifugation was used to isolate mononuclear cells from either lymph nodes or roughly 46 ml of peripheral blood. A purity exceeding 90% was confirmed by FACS for the sorted cell populations. Full-length TCR variable regions were amplified by 5' RACE PCR using constant-region reverse primers, and then by semi-nested PCR using Nested Universal Primer A. The ReliaPrep RNA Cell Miniprep System was used to extract total RNA, which was then reverse transcribed into 5'RACE-ready cDNA with the SMARTer RACE 5'/3' Kit. Multiplex adaptors were used to barcode full-length TCR alpha and beta libraries, and the barcoded libraries were sequenced on an Illumina MiSeq. The authors' pipeline ran thus. Sequencing data were pooled across the five patients for each of nine subset-tissue groups and compared by unsupervised clustering of TCR gene usage. The Morisita-Horn index was used to calculate repertoire similarity, with shared sequences weighted by how much each contributed to each repertoire. The public reads were reanalyzed by TCRdb: fastp trimming at Q25, MiXCR alignment, in-frame beta chains only. CDR3 protein duplicates are merged, each entry listing the most common genes and DNA. V and J calls and clone size were set by TCRdb, not the authors. The sample records fewer than 15,000 distinct CDR3 sequences, around a quarter of which are singletons. 3% of the sample is held by the ten biggest clonotypes.

The sample consisted of naive CD4+ T cells sorted from blood. The cell subset or site label on this specimen signifies: naive CD4+ T cells, CD4+CD45RA+CD25-. The source is a female donor with breast cancer. The receptor chain draws on TRBV12-3 or TRBV12-4 and TRBJ1-2; 7 central nucleotides agree with TRBD1. CDR3 loop: CASRRDSSSYGYTF. The nucleotide sequence is given as TGTGCCAGCAGACGGGACAGTTCCTCCTATGGCTACACCTTC.